The 27 T cell receptor beta chains below all came from one sample that was sequenced in a study of blood T cell repertoires in COVID-19. Sequencing was performed with immunoSEQ multiplex PCR; in TCRdb, only in-frame clones are kept and a portion is missing. The sample consists of around 40,000 clones, about 91% of them appearing once. Sequencing input: peripheral blood. The source is a woman of 80 years or more with acute or convalescent COVID-19.

This chain connects TRBV20-1 to TRBJ2-1; TRBD2 might be the D (5 bases). The CDR3 spans 15 residues. Trimming shortened V by 3 bases and J by 2 bases, and 14 bases separated the two germline ends. Germline V gives CDR1 DFQATT, CDR2 SNEGSKA (reference sequence). For the CDR3, the DNA is TGCAGTGCTAGTGGTTCGGGGTTAACCTACAATGAGCAGTTCTTC. Its protein product is CSASGSGLTYNEQFF.

This rearrangement joins TRBV5-1 to TRBJ2-3; no firm D call. Trimming stripped 0 bases from V and 0 bases from J, with 17 bases between. The CDR3 is 18 amino acids. In germline, CDR1 is SGHRS, CDR2 YFSETQ. This CDR3 is CASSLAARLYVSTDTQYF. The CDR3 coding sequence is TGCGCCAGCAGCTTGGCGGCTAGGCTATACGTTAGCACAGATACGCAGTATTTT.

The chain combines TRBV9 with TRBJ2-2; D is unresolved. Germline V CDR1 and CDR2: SGDLS, YYNGEE. The CDR3 runs to 15 residues. V was pared by 0 bases and J by 1 base, with 7 bases between. The CDR3 protein is CASSVALQNTGELFF. The CDR3 bases are TGTGCCAGCAGCGTAGCACTTCAGAACACCGGGGAGCTGTTTTTT.

The chain is built from TRBV19 and TRBJ2-5, with D possibly matching TRBD1 (6 bases). Germline CDR1 is LNHDA and CDR2 is SQIVND (reference sequence). The CDR3 loop spans 13 amino acids. Trimming took 3 bases from V and 5 from J, leaving 10 bases between them. Written as DNA, the CDR3 is TGTGCCAGTAGTATGGCGCAGGGGGAGACCCAGTACTTC. It codes for CASSMAQGETQYF. The full variable domain, its missing parts supplied by reference TRBV19 and TRBJ2-5, is DGGITQSPKYLFRKEGQNVTLSCEQNLNHDAMYWYRQDPGQGLRLIYYSQIVNDFQKGDIAEGYSVSREKKESFPLTVTSAQKNPTAFYLCASSMAQGETQYFGPGTRLLVL.

V is TRBV28 and J is TRBJ2-7; TRBD2 matches at 8 bases. CDR1 MDHEN and CDR2 SYDVKM come from the germline V gene. V gave up 11 bases and J gave up 0 bases; unmatched junction bases: 6. The CDR3 runs to 13 residues. This CDR3 is CAAGTRISYEQYF. The DNA of the CDR3 is TGTGCCGCCGGGACTAGGATCTCCTACGAGCAGTACTTC.

A remark on this clone: Its ends do not fully match the called genes, so a read error is possible. The chain's CDR3 is CASSFTRGQGLNF. The CDR3 coding sequence is TGTGCCAGCAGCTTTACCCGCGGACAGGGCCTGAATTTT. The chain links TRBV7-3 to TRBJ1-1; 8 positions agree with TRBD1. The CDR3 has 13 residues. Germline V lookup: CDR1 SGHTA, CDR2 FQGTGA.

The gene calls are TRBV7-3 and TRBJ1-1, with 8 bases that match TRBD1. CDR3 length: 15 amino acids. V was pared by 1 base and J by 4 bases, with 5 bases of the junction left unmatched. Germline CDR1 reads SGHTA; CDR2 reads FQGTGA. CDR3 region: CASSLKGTGATEAFF. The CDR3 nucleotides are TGTGCCAGCAGCTTAAAAGGGACAGGAGCCACTGAAGCTTTCTTT.

A single count supports this clone. The V gene is TRBV5-4, the J gene TRBJ2-1; TRBD2 agrees at 12 bases. The V and J ends lost 1 base and 10 bases, in that order; junction bases with no gene match: 3. The CDR3 sequence is 14 residues long. The germline gives CDR1 SGHNT, CDR2 YYREEE (reference sequence). CDR3 sequence (DNA): TGTGCCAGCAGCTTGATAACTAGCGGGGGGGAGCAGTTCTTC. Residues: CASSLITSGGEQFF.

The genes are TRBV5-1 and TRBJ1-2, with 10 bases fitting TRBD1. V shed 4 bases, J shed 7 bases, and the junction held 10 bases outside the gene matches. This CDR3 region has 15 residues. Germline CDR1 is SGHRS and CDR2 is YFSETQ. The DNA for the CDR3 is TGCGCCAGCAGCGGAGGGACAGGGGCCGAGGGTGGCTACACCTTC. Protein product: CASSGGTGAEGGYTF.

This chain links TRBV18 with TRBJ2-1, with D maybe TRBD2 (6 bases). Between the trimmed V and J ends, which lost 1 base and 4 bases, there was a span of 11 bases. This CDR3 has 15 amino acids. In germline, CDR1 is KGHSH, CDR2 LQKENI. The CDR3 region has the DNA TGTGCCAGCTCACCACAGGGAGGTAATTACAATGAGCAGTTCTTC. Amino acid sequence: CASSPQGGNYNEQFF.

The chain carries TRBV5-6 and TRBJ1-2; D remains ambiguous. Trimming removed 4 bases at V and 5 bases at J, with 18 bases between. Per germline, CDR1 SGHDT and CDR2 YYEEEE. The CDR3 sequence is 15 residues long. The CDR3 DNA reads TGTGCCAGCAGCCGGAGGGTTCAACGACTTTATGGCTACACCTTC. Its protein is CASSRRVQRLYGYTF.

This clone was detected only once. This rearrangement joins TRBV12-3 or TRBV12-4 to TRBJ1-5, with 7 bases lining up with TRBD1. This CDR3 is 13 amino acids long. V trimming: 5 bases; J trimming: 6 bases; junction bases outside the gene matches: 4. The CDR3 reads CASSTTGAQPQHF. As DNA, the CDR3 is TGTGCCAGCAGTACTACAGGGGCTCAGCCCCAGCATTTT.

This clone was counted a single time. The rearrangement uses TRBV5-6 and TRBJ2-7; 8 nucleotides agree with TRBD1. The CDR3 has 13 residues. Germline V lookup: CDR1 SGHDT, CDR2 YYEEEE. The trim removed 4 bases at V and 7 bases at J, leaving 7 bases unmatched. The CDR3 is CASSQTTGGEQYF. In DNA, the CDR3 is TGTGCCAGCAGCCAAACCACAGGGGGTGAGCAGTACTTC. The full variable domain, completed using reference TRBV5-6 and TRBJ2-7, is DAGVTQSPTHLIKTRGQQVTLRCSPKSGHDTVSWYQQALGQGPQFIFQYYEEEERQRGNFPDRFSGHQFPNYSSELNVNALLLGDSALYLCASSQTTGGEQYFGPGTRLTVT.

J is TRBJ2-7 and V is TRBV7-2, with a weak D call TRBD2 (7 bases). Germline assignment: CDR1 SGHTA and CDR2 FQGNSA. The length of the CDR3 is 14 residues. Trimming stripped 1 base from V and 6 bases from J, with 13 bases between. The CDR3: CASSLGGGAGEQYF. CDR3 coding DNA: TGTGCCAGCAGCTTAGGAGGGGGGGCGGGCGAGCAGTACTTC.

The rearrangement uses TRBV7-2 and TRBJ1-3, with D perhaps matching TRBD1 (5 bases). Germline-derived CDR1 and CDR2 are SGHTA and FQGNSA. The CDR3 has 17 residues. The V gene lost 1 base and the J gene lost 0 bases, with 13 bases spanning the gap. In DNA form, the CDR3 reads TGTGCCAGCAGCTTAGTTGGGGCCTTCAGCTCTGGAAACACCATATATTTT. Its protein product is CASSLVGAFSSGNTIYF.

The chain uses TRBV5-1 and TRBJ2-3; D uncertain. Germline values: CDR1 SGHRS, CDR2 YFSETQ. Trimming cost V 4 bases and J 1 base, with 13 bases left between them. The CDR3 is made up of 15 amino acids. CDR3: CASSVTNLGTDTQYF. The DNA for the CDR3 is TGCGCCAGCAGCGTGACAAATTTGGGCACAGATACGCAGTATTTT.

The V and J genes are TRBV19 and TRBJ1-3, with TRBD1 matching 7 bases. With V trimmed by 7 bases and J by 0 bases, 3 bases remained unmatched. CDR1 and CDR2 (germline): LNHDA, SQIVND (reference sequence). This CDR3 comprises 14 residues. As DNA, the CDR3 is TGTGCCAGTACCGGGACAGACTCTGGAAACACCATATATTTT. This translates into CASTGTDSGNTIYF.

The V call is TRBV5-1, the J call TRBJ1-1; D is unresolved. Germline V CDR1 and CDR2: SGHRS, YFSETQ. CDR3 length equals 15 residues. V lost 0 bases, J lost 3 bases, and 12 bases lay in between. The CDR3 is CASSLEVGWYTEAFF. CDR3 nucleotide sequence: TGCGCCAGCAGCTTGGAGGTGGGCTGGTACACTGAAGCTTTCTTT. The whole variable domain, filled in from reference TRBV5-1 and TRBJ1-1, reads KAGVTQTPRYLIKTRGQQVTLSCSPISGHRSVSWYQQTPGQGLQFLFEYFSETQRNKGNFPGRFSGRQFSNSRSEMNVSTLELGDSALYLCASSLEVGWYTEAFFGQGTRLTVV.

This chain joins TRBV30 and TRBJ1-1; a possible D gene is TRBD1 (6 bases). The CDR3 is 14 amino acids. In germline, CDR1 is GTSNPN, CDR2 SVGIG (reference sequence). V was trimmed by 3 bases and J by 0 bases, leaving 11 bases between them. CDR3 in DNA: TGTGCCTGGAGGTCAAGGGGGTTGAACACTGAAGCTTTCTTT. Encoded protein: CAWRSRGLNTEAFF.

This clone showed up just once. The chain uses TRBV9 and TRBJ2-5; 8 nucleotides align to TRBD2. Germline V gene data show CDR1 as SGDLS and CDR2 as YYNGEE. V was pared by 0 bases and J by 4 bases, with 14 bases of the junction left unmatched. The CDR3 has 18 residues. The CDR3 loop reads CASSVGGRGVLVGETQYF. The CDR3 DNA is TGTGCCAGCAGCGTAGGTGGGCGGGGGGTATTGGTAGGAGAGACCCAGTACTTC.

The J gene is TRBJ1-3, the V gene TRBV6-6, with a possible D match to TRBD1 (5 bases). From germline, CDR1 is MNHNY and CDR2 SVGAGI (reference sequence). The V end was cut by 0 bases, the J end by 2 bases, with 5 bases between. This CDR3 contains 14 residues. The CDR3 DNA reads as TGTGCCAGCAGTTACTCGGGGCCTGGAAACACCATATATTTT. It codes for CASSYSGPGNTIYF.

The chain uses TRBV5-4 and TRBJ2-1, with 10 bases matching TRBD2. Germline V gene lookup returns CDR1 SGHNT and CDR2 YYREEE (reference sequence). J lost 3 bases, V lost 3 bases, and 3 bases had no gene match. The CDR3 consists of 15 residues. The CDR3 protein is CASSSPSGGYNEQFF. For the CDR3, the DNA is TGTGCCAGCAGCTCACCTAGCGGGGGCTACAATGAGCAGTTCTTC.

The J gene is TRBJ1-6, the V gene TRBV4-3; D is uncertain. Germline V CDR1 and CDR2: LGHNA, YSLEER. The CDR3 runs to 16 residues. V was clipped by 0 bases and J by 0 bases, with 6 bases between them. The CDR3 loop is CASSQDSSSYNSPLHF. CDR3 coding DNA: TGCGCCAGCAGCCAAGATTCCAGCTCCTATAATTCACCCCTCCACTTT.

The chain carries TRBV19 and TRBJ1-2; D gene unclear. V shed 3 bases and J shed 0 bases, with 11 bases lying between them. CDR1 is LNHDA, CDR2 SQIVND, per germline (reference sequence). The CDR3 is 15 residues long. The CDR3 nucleotides read TGTGCCAGTAGTATCGTCGCCGGAGCTAACTATGGCTACACCTTC. This sequence encodes CASSIVAGANYGYTF.

This chain links TRBV6-5 with TRBJ1-3, with 8 nucleotides matching TRBD1. The CDR3 loop spans 15 amino acids. The germline gives CDR1 MNHEY, CDR2 SVGAGI. The ends lost 6 bases at V and 4 bases at J; junction bases unmatched: 8. The CDR3 DNA reads as TGTGCCAGCAGAGTAAACACAGGGGGGGGAAACACCATATATTTT. This codes for CASRVNTGGGNTIYF.

The chain carries TRBV6-5 and TRBJ1-1; no definite D call. The germline V and J ends were trimmed by 5 bases and 3 bases, with 16 bases remaining between them. Germline loops: CDR1 MNHEY, CDR2 SVGAGI. The CDR3 contains 15 residues. The CDR3 bases are TGTGCCAGCAGTCGTTGGGAAGGAGGAGACACTGAAGCTTTCTTT. Translated, it gives CASSRWEGGDTEAFF.

The genes are TRBV30 and TRBJ1-3; D might be TRBD1 (6 bases). Deletions cut 5 bases from V and 2 bases from J, with 10 bases between. Germline CDR1 is GTSNPN and CDR2 is SVGIG (reference sequence). The CDR3 runs 13 residues. CDR3 residues: CAWDRLTGNTIYF. CDR3 sequence (DNA): TGTGCCTGGGACAGGCTTACTGGAAACACCATATATTTT.